Detailed here is one T cell receptor (beta chain). Original data processing: Reference gene primer amplification gave estimated nucleated cell counts. Clones were read by immunoSEQ multiplex PCR, and TCRdb kept only the in-frame ones, dropping some. The V and J calls and the clone size are those of that table, but D and trimming were determined from the DNA. The table has roughly 160,000 clones, approximately 81% seen once. Seattle researchers signed up patients amid active infection and tracked them longitudinally. V gave up 4 bases and J gave up 2 bases; unmatched junction bases: 11. The CDR3 spans 17 residues. In germline, CDR1 is WNHNN, CDR2 SYGVQD (reference sequence). This specimen belongs to a study of blood T cell repertoires in COVID-19. Study-level background: Donors in the United States, Italy and Spain gave samples during acute or convalescent COVID-19. T cells, B-cell-depleted T cells, or PBMCs provided the cDNA or gDNA that served as material.

The sample comprised peripheral blood. The rearrangement links TRBV10-1 to TRBJ2-1; 7 positions match TRBD2. The clonotype comes from a woman aged 45-60 years with COVID-19, enrolled during active disease. CDR3 in DNA: TGCGCCAGCAGTGTGGGGGGGAGTTCACCTACCTACAATGAGCAGTTCTTC. As protein: CASSVGGSSPTYNEQFF.